This T cell receptor beta chain was retrieved from a study of T cell repertoires in cytomegalovirus infection. About the research overall: Signatures in public TCR beta sequences pointed to both CMV infection and matching HLA type. Study-level results: Accumulated public TCR beta family frequency recognized individuals carrying CMV together with the relevant HLA. Dominant in the ex vivo response were TCR beta clonotypes restricted by HLA-C and specific for CMV.

The sample holds a few counts of this clonotype. Its specificity is unknown. TCRdb re-analysed the reads in MiXCR, keeping a single row per CDR3 protein. The table shows under 300,000 distinct CDR3 sequences, with around 12% occurring only once. Germline assignment: CDR1 MDHEN and CDR2 SYDVKM. The CDR3 runs to 12 residues. This clonotype originated in a human donor in good health (CMV status not recorded). Some clones in this sample may be carry-over from other donors' samples. V and J are TRBV28 and TRBJ2-2; 7 nucleotides line up with TRBD1. The source material was PBMCs. CDR3 nucleotide sequence: TGTGCGGGACAGACCAACACCGGGGAGCTGTTTTTT. It translates to CAGQTNTGELFF. Complete variable domain (other parts from reference TRBV28 and TRBJ2-2): DVKVTQSSRYLVKRTGEKVFLECVQDMDHENMFWYRQDPGLGLRLIYFSYDVKMKEKGDIPEGYSVSREKKERFSLILESASTNQTSMYLCAGQTNTGELFFGEGSRLTVL.